This TCR beta chain was sequenced for a study of shared clonotypes between healthy human individuals. Comments on this clone: Antigen unknown.

The table came from immunoSEQ multiplex PCR; TCRdb's copy has only in-frame clones and leaves some out. The top ten hold more than 0.1% of the sample, which has millions of clones, roughly 94% seen once. Donors comprised healthy HIV-negative adults lacking recent acute infections or vaccinations. Study-wide points: At large depth, rarefaction still showed sorted-subset sequencing to be incomplete.

The CDR3 extends over 13 amino acids. Trimming took off 4 bases at V and 6 bases at J, with 10 bases between the two ends. Germline V CDR1 and CDR2: SGHAT, FQNNGV. V usage is TRBV11-2 and J usage is TRBJ1-5; D gene ambiguous. This receptor was identified in a man aged 18-30 years in good health. The sample taken for sequencing was naive CD4+ T cells sorted from blood. The subset here: CD45RA+ positively selected. DNA for the CDR3: TGTGCCAGCAGCTCTAATGAAGTTCAGCCCCAGCATTTT. As protein: CASSSNEVQPQHF.